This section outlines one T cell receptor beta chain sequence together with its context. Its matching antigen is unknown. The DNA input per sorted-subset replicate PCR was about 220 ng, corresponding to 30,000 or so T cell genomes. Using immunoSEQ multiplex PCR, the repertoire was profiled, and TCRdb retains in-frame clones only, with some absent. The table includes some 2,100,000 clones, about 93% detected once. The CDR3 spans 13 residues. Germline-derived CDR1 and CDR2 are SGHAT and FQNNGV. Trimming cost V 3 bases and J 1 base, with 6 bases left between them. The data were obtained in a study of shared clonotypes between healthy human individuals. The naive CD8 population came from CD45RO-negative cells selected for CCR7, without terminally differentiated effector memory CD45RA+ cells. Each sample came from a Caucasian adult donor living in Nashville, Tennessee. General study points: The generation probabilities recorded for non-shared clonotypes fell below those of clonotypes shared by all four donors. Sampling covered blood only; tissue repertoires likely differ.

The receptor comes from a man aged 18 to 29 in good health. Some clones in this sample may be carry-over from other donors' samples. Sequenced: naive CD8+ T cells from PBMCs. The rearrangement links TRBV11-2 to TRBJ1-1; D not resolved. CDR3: CASSFGWNTEAFF. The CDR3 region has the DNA TGTGCCAGCAGCTTTGGGTGGAACACTGAAGCTTTCTTT.